A selection of T cell receptor beta chains follows, all from one sample in a study of cytomegalovirus exposure and HLA in healthy donors. Assay used: immunoSEQ multiplex PCR; TCRdb lists only in-frame clones, some missing. The data show approximately 150,000 clones, more than 70% seen once. Sequencing was performed on PBMCs. All receptors derive from a man in his forties in good health and CMV-seronegative. Each CDR3 is given with its conserved first and last residue. A D gene is named only where the DNA matches it firmly.

D,V,CDR3
TRBD1,TRBV6-5,CASRRDRGESPLHF
-,TRBV2,CASRRIGGSTGTQYF
TRBD1,TRBV5-1,CASSPDRAIYNEQFF
-,TRBV2,CASSGQVPYEQYF
TRBD1,TRBV4-3,CASSLLTGVVTEAFF
-,TRBV4-1,CASSQDKGGLVDQPQHF
TRBD1,TRBV7-2,CASSSLDRPYGYTF
-,TRBV4-1,CASSQESTGLSYEQYF
-,TRBV5-1,CASSLSGNQPQHF
-,TRBV29-1,CSVLQANQPQHF
-,TRBV15,CATGVRQNSGNTIYF
-,TRBV7-2,CASSLFAGEQFF
TRBD2,TRBV5-4,CASSRTSGGRDTQYF
TRBD1,TRBV7-2,CASSFVQGAGSNEQYF
-,TRBV6-1,CASSEEEAVGGYTF
TRBD1,TRBV7-9,CASSFIRQGSTEAFF
TRBD1,TRBV28,CASATRDRGRNYGYTF
TRBD1,TRBV9,CASSVEMRGLYGYTF
TRBD2,TRBV6-4,CASSELAGGDEQFF
-,TRBV28,CASSSYKNTEAFF
-,TRBV7-9,CASSSSTGGYYGYTF
-,TRBV2,CASSHGGEQYF
-,TRBV19,CASSIDEGHHGYTF
-,TRBV7-9,CASSPRGSGLAGETQYF
TRBD1,TRBV5-1,CASSWGTGNNQPQHF
TRBD1,TRBV5-1,CASSWDRRGSGANVLTF
-,TRBV5-6,CASSWTRGSTDTQYF
-,TRBV28,CATHRPFRGTEAFF
-,TRBV5-4,CASRQTGQSRDEQFF
TRBD1,TRBV11-2,CASSLEGQGANLNTEAFF
TRBD1,TRBV15,CATSRSRQGAGEKLFF
TRBD2,TRBV28,CASTSWGGLAYEQYF
TRBD1,TRBV6-5,CASSFTGTAYGYTF
-,TRBV5-1,CASSLAHRREGYTF
-,TRBV10-3,CAISDPYTRVEETQYF
-,TRBV6-5,CASSYQPGRYGYTF
-,TRBV28,CASTLQGVNEKLFF
TRBD2,TRBV7-2,CASSLVSGGPDTQYF
-,TRBV11-2,CASSLGAESPNFYGYTF
-,TRBV4-2,CASSQVLSEMGGEHEQFF
TRBD2,TRBV9,CASSTGGGSTYEQYF
TRBD1,TRBV28,CASSPPGQLTGEKLFF
TRBD2,TRBV30,CAWSASGVSTDTQYF
TRBD1,TRBV27,CASSPLEGAYEQYF
-,TRBV4-3,CASSQGIKWRQESNTEAFF
TRBD1,TRBV29-1,CSVSGTAISYEQYF
-,TRBV7-9,CASSFGTPNTGELFF
-,TRBV6-5,CASSRPTRDTEAFF
-,TRBV4-1,CASSQDGQGIYGYTF
-,TRBV7-3,CASSLEGVDTQYF
TRBD2,TRBV27,CASSLRLAGAFTGELFF
TRBD2,TRBV6-5,CASSPGTSPDTQYF
-,TRBV15,CATSRDRAVPYEQYF
TRBD1,TRBV5-1,CASSPTGGISNQPQHF
-,TRBV28,CASRGGADTQYF